Below are 11 T cell receptor beta chains sequenced from a single sample in a study of T cells after yellow fever vaccination. TCRdb ran MiXCR on the 5' RACE reads and lists one entry per CDR3 protein. The table has roughly 63,000 distinct CDR3 sequences, 6.5% to 9% seen once. Sequences were derived from CD8+ T cells sorted from PBMCs, sampled 15 days after the yellow fever booster vaccination. Source of these receptors: a man aged 30 to 39 who received the YFV17D yellow fever vaccine.

This clonotype has a count of ten or more. The genes are TRBV7-2 and TRBJ2-7; possible D gene TRBD2, 5 bases. With 5 bases removed from V and 2 bases from J, the gap between germline ends came to 16 bases. The V gene's germline CDR1 is SGHTA and CDR2 FQGNSA. This CDR3 has 15 residues. The CDR3 sequence: CASSPSSGPAYEQYF. DNA for the CDR3: TGTGCCAGCAGCCCCTCAAGCGGACCTGCCTACGAGCAGTACTTC.

This clonotype was observed many times. The chain uses TRBV2 and TRBJ2-7; no clear D gene. With 6 bases removed from V and 0 bases from J, the gap between germline ends came to 6 bases. The CDR3 runs to 12 residues. Germline CDR1 reads SNHLY; CDR2 reads FYNNEI. CDR3 amino acids: CASRLNSYEQYF. Written as DNA, the CDR3 is TGTGCCAGCAGGTTGAACTCCTACGAGCAGTACTTC.

In its sample, this clonotype was seen many times. The chain is built from TRBV10-3 and TRBJ1-3, with a tentative D call TRBD1 (5 bases). The CDR3 loop spans 17 amino acids. Germline V CDR1 and CDR2: ENHRY, SYGVKD. The V gene lost 3 bases and the J gene lost 0 bases, with 15 bases spanning the gap. The CDR3 protein is CAISDPGTSYSGNTIYF. CDR3 DNA sequence: TGTGCCATCAGTGACCCCGGGACTTCGTACTCTGGAAACACCATATATTTT.

The table lists this clonotype with many counts. The J gene is TRBJ2-3, the V gene TRBV7-2; D ambiguous. The V end lost 1 base, the J end lost 3 bases, and 14 bases lay between the germline ends. Germline lookup yields CDR1 SGHTA and CDR2 FQGNSA. The CDR3 runs 16 residues. The CDR3, as DNA: TGTGCCAGCAGCTTAGTACCGGGTAGGAAGACAGATACGCAGTATTTT. Amino acids: CASSLVPGRKTDTQYF.

This clonotype was seen ten or more times. This sequence joins TRBV29-1 and TRBJ1-2; D is ambiguous. Germline V gives CDR1 SQVTM, CDR2 ANQGSEA. Trimming removed 2 bases at V and 8 bases at J, with 9 bases between. The CDR3 covers 11 residues. CDR3 protein: CSVESGSGYTF. The CDR3 DNA is TGCAGCGTTGAATCGGGCAGCGGCTACACCTTC.

This chain uses TRBV4-3 with TRBJ2-1; D unclear. Per germline, CDR1 LGHNA and CDR2 YSLEER. V dropped 0 bases and J dropped 8 bases, with 11 bases sitting between them. CDR3 length equals 14 residues. The CDR3 DNA follows: TGCGCCAGCAGCCAAGACGTCACGCTAGATGAGCAGTTCTTC. As protein: CASSQDVTLDEQFF.

This clonotype was counted ten times or more. V usage is TRBV20-1 and J usage is TRBJ2-2, with 12 bases identical to TRBD2. CDR1 and CDR2 (germline): DFQATT, SNEGSKA (reference sequence). The CDR3 loop spans 14 amino acids. With V trimmed by 3 bases and J by 4 bases, 0 bases remained unmatched. The CDR3 is CSARGLAGTGELFF. The CDR3, as DNA: TGCAGTGCTAGGGGACTAGCGGGCACCGGGGAGCTGTTTTTT.

This clonotype was counted at least ten times. V gene TRBV7-9 combines with J gene TRBJ2-3; TRBD1 matches at 7 bases. The ends lost 5 bases at V and 3 bases at J; junction bases unmatched: 8. Per the germline V gene, CDR1 is SEHNR and CDR2 is FQNEAQ (reference sequence). The CDR3 loop spans 15 amino acids. CDR3 nucleotides: TGTGCCAGCAGCCAGTGGGACAGTACTACAGATACGCAGTATTTT. It encodes CASSQWDSTTDTQYF.

As for this clonotype: One base away lies a much larger clone, so this may be a sequencing read error. The rearrangement joins TRBV20-1 to TRBJ2-1, with D unresolved. The CDR3 runs 14 residues. Trimming stripped 3 bases from V and 3 bases from J, with 12 bases between. CDR1 and CDR2 from the germline V gene are DFQATT and SNEGSKA (reference sequence). The CDR3 DNA is TGCAGTGCTAGCGGTCTCCTAATCTACAATGAGCAGTTCTTC. It is translated as CSASGLLIYNEQFF.

This chain connects TRBV9 to TRBJ2-3; a possible D gene is TRBD2 (6 bases). Trimming stripped 2 bases from V and 3 bases from J, with 16 bases between. The CDR3 runs 16 residues. The germline V gene encodes CDR1 SGDLS and CDR2 YYNGEE. CDR3 in amino acids: CASSVGPGGGTDTQYF. The CDR3 nucleotides read TGTGCCAGCAGCGTGGGACCCGGGGGTGGAACAGATACGCAGTATTTT.

The gene calls are TRBV5-1 and TRBJ2-3; possibly TRBD1 or TRBD2 for D (5 bases each). V lost 4 bases to trimming and J lost 3 bases, with 21 bases between them. The CDR3 runs to 17 residues. Germline-derived CDR1 and CDR2 are SGHRS and YFSETQ. Here the CDR3 DNA reads TGCGCCAGCAGCGGCTGGTGGTTGGGGGACCGGACAGATACGCAGTATTTT. It codes for CASSGWWLGDRTDTQYF.